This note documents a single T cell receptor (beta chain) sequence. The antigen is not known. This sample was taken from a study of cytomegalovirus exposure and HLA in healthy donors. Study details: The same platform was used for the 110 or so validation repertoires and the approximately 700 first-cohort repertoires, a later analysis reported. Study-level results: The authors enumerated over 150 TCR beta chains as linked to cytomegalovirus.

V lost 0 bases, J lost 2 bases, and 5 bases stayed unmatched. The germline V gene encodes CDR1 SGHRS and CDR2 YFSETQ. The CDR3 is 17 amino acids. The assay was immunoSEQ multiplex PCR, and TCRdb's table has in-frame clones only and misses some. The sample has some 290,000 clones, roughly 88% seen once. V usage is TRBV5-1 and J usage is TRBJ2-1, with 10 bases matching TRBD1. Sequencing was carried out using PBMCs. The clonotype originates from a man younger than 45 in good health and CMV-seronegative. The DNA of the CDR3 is TGCGCCAGCAGCTTGGCCGGTGGACAGGGGGCCTACAATGAGCAGTTCTTC. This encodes CASSLAGGQGAYNEQFF.